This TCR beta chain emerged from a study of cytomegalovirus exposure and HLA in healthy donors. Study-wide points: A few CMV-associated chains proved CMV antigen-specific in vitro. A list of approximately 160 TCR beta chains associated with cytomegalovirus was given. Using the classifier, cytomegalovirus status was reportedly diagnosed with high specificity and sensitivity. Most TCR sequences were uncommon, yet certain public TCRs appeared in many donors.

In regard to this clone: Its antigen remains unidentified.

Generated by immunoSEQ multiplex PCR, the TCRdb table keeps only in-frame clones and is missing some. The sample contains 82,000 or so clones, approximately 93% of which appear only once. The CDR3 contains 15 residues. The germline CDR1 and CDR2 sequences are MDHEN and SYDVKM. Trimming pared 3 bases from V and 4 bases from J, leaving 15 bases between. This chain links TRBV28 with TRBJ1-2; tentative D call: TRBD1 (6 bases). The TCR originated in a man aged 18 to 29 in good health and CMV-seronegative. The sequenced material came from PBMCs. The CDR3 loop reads CASSFRLGHGYGYTF. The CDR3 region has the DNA TGTGCCAGCAGTTTTCGGTTGGGACACGGCTATGGCTACACCTTC.